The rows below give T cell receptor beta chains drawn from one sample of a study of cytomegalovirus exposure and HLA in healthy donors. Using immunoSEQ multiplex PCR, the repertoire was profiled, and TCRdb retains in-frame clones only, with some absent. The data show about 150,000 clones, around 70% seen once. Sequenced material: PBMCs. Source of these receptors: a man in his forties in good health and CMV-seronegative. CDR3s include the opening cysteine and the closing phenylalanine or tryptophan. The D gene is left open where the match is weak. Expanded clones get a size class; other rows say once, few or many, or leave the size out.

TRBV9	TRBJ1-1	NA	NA	CASSVDTNTEAFF	TGTGCCAGCAGCGTAGACACGAACACTGAAGCTTTCTTT
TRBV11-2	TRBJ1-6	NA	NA	CASSFAGLGNSPLHF	TGTGCCAGCAGCTTCGCGGGACTTGGGAATTCACCCCTCCACTTT
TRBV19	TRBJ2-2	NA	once	CASSPGRNTGELFF	TGTGCCAGTAGTCCAGGCAGAAACACCGGGGAGCTGTTTTTT
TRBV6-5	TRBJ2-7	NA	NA	CASSYSTDRTYEQYF	TGTGCCAGCAGTTACTCGACAGACAGGACCTACGAGCAGTACTTC
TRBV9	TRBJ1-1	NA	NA	CASSVAGNTEAFF	TGTGCCAGCAGCGTAGCCGGGAACACTGAAGCTTTCTTT
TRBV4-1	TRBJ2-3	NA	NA	CASSRTGLRSGTDTQYF	TGCGCCAGCAGCCGAACTGGACTGCGGTCCGGCACAGATACGCAGTATTTT
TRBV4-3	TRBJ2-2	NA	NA	CASSQDFSRHTGELFF	TGCGCCAGCAGCCAAGATTTTAGCAGACACACCGGGGAGCTGTTTTTT
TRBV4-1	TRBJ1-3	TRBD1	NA	CASSQSTGAGNTIYF	TGCGCCAGCAGCCAATCCACAGGGGCTGGAAACACCATATATTTT
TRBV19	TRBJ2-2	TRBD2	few	CASTGAVGGRANTGELFF	TGTGCCAGTACAGGGGCAGTGGGCGGGAGGGCGAACACCGGGGAGCTGTTTTTT
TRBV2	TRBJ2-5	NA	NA	CASSEGAGRETQYF	TGTGCCAGCAGTGAAGGGGCGGGGCGCGAGACCCAGTACTTC
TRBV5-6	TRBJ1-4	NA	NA	CASSTPGGREEKLFF	TGTGCCAGCAGCACCCCGGGAGGGAGGGAAGAAAAACTGTTTTTT
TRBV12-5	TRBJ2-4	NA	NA	CASGLRSILAKNIQYF	TGTGCTAGTGGTTTGCGGTCAATCCTAGCCAAAAACATTCAGTACTTC
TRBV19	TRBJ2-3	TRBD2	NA	CATGTSVTDTQYF	TGTGCCACTGGGACTAGCGTCACAGATACGCAGTATTTT
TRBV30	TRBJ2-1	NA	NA	CAWILAYNEQFF	TGTGCCTGGATACTAGCTTACAATGAGCAGTTCTTC
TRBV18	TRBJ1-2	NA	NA	CASSPDSVHGYTF	TGTGCCAGCTCACCTGACAGTGTACATGGCTACACCTTC
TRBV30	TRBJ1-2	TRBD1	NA	CAWSSPGQGAGGYPF	TGTGCCTGGAGTTCTCCGGGACAGGGGGCAGGTGGCTACCCCTTC
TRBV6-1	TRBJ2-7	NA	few	CASSEGLLYEQYF	TGTGCCAGCAGCGAGGGTCTACTTTACGAGCAGTACTTC
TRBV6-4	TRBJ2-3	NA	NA	CASSDSVTGTDTQYF	TGTGCCAGCAGTGACTCGGTGACTGGCACAGATACGCAGTATTTT
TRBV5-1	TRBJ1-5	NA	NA	CASSFEGDQPQHF	TGCGCCAGCAGCTTTGAGGGGGATCAGCCCCAGCATTTT
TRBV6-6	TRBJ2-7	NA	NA	CASSLRGGVYEQYF	TGTGCCAGCAGTCTCCGAGGGGGAGTCTACGAGCAGTACTTC
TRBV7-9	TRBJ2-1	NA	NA	CASTRPRSREQFF	TGTGCCAGCACCCGCCCTCGTTCGCGTGAGCAGTTCTTC
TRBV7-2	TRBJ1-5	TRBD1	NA	CASSQGAGSGQPQHF	TGTGCCAGCAGCCAGGGGGCGGGGTCCGGGCAGCCCCAGCATTTT
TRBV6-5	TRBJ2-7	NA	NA	CASSRGYEQYF	TGTGCCAGCAGCCGGGGCTACGAGCAGTACTTC
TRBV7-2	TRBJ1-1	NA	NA	CASSFSGITEAFF	TGTGCCAGCAGCTTTTCGGGGATAACTGAAGCTTTCTTT
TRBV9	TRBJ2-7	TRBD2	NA	CASSARPGLADYEQYF	TGTGCCAGCAGCGCCCGTCCGGGACTAGCGGACTACGAGCAGTACTTC
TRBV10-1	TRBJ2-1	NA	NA	CASSDHQGGSYNEQFF	TGCGCCAGCAGTGATCATCAGGGTGGGTCCTACAATGAGCAGTTCTTC
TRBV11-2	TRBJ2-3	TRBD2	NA	CASSLDRRGGVDTQYF	TGTGCCAGCAGCTTAGACCGGCGGGGGGGGGTGGATACGCAGTATTTT
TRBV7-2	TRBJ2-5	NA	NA	CASSRSGIIYGETQYF	TGTGCCAGCAGCCGATCCGGGATTATATACGGAGAGACCCAGTACTTC
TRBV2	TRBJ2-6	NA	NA	CARGRGGGANVLTF	TGTGCCAGAGGAAGGGGAGGTGGGGCCAACGTCCTGACTTTC
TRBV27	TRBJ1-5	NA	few	CASSSAYRTANQPQHF	TGTGCCAGCAGTTCGGCTTATCGGACAGCCAATCAGCCCCAGCATTTT
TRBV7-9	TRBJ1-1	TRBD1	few	CASTRDSNTEAFF	TGTGCCAGCACCAGGGACAGCAACACTGAAGCTTTCTTT
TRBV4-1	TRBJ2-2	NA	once	CASSQGGGQGRVGELFF	TGCGCCAGCAGCCAAGGGGGTGGGCAGGGGCGAGTCGGGGAGCTGTTTTTT
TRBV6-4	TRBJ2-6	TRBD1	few	CASSDPRRPTGDGANVLTF	TGTGCCAGCAGTGACCCACGACGACCGACAGGGGATGGGGCCAACGTCCTGACTTTC
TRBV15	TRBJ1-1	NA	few	CATSLNTEAFF	TGTGCCACCAGCCTAAACACTGAAGCTTTCTTT
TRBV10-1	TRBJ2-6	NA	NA	CASSDGVGANVLTF	TGCGCCAGCAGTGACGGGGTAGGGGCCAACGTCCTGACTTTC